Listed below are T cell receptor beta chains from one sample, sequenced in a study of spatial heterogeneity in lung cancer. TCRdb independently ran MiXCR on the 5' RACE reads; one entry per CDR3 protein. The table includes around 2,800 distinct CDR3 sequences, about 9.1% detected once. The sample in question was lung tumor tissue, obtained at surgery. The receptors were sampled from a female donor with early-stage non-small cell lung cancer. The CDR3 runs from the conserved cysteine through the conserved F or W. Each record gives: CDR3 length, V gene, clone size, D gene, J gene, CDR3 DNA, CDR3 protein. D genes are given only for firm matches. Part of the rows lack a size; the others show once, few, many or a class for expanded clones.

14	TRBV20-1	medium-sized	TRBD2	TRBJ2-5	TGCAGTGCCAGACGACTAGCGGGGCAAGAGACCCAGTACTTC	CSARRLAGQETQYF
16	TRBV20-1	medium-sized	TRBD2	TRBJ2-1	TGCAGTGCTAGGATAGCGGGGGGATACTCCTACAATGAGCAGTTCTTC	CSARIAGGYSYNEQFF
12	TRBV28	many	.	TRBJ2-1	TGTGCCAGCAGCCCGACAGTGGGTGAGCAGTTCTTC	CASSPTVGEQFF
13	TRBV29-1	.	.	TRBJ2-1	TGCAGCGTTGCGGTCAGGTCGAGGGATGAGCAGTTCTTC	CSVAVRSRDEQFF
15	TRBV9	many	.	TRBJ2-7	TGTGCCAGCAGCAGACTTGACAGTGCGACCTACGAGCAGTACTTC	CASSRLDSATYEQYF
15	TRBV7-2	medium-sized	.	TRBJ2-1	TGTGCCAGCAGCTTAGAGCTCAGCCCCTACAATGAGCAGTTCTTC	CASSLELSPYNEQFF
15	TRBV14	medium-sized	.	TRBJ2-1	TGTGCCAGCAGCCAGGGGGACGTATGGGGCAATGAGCAGTTCTTC	CASSQGDVWGNEQFF
16	TRBV28	medium-sized	TRBD2	TRBJ2-4	TGTGCCAGCAGTTTTCTTGGGTCGGGGGGCAAAAACATTCAGTACTTC	CASSFLGSGGKNIQYF
13	TRBV28	medium-sized	TRBD1	TRBJ2-5	TGTGCCAGCAGAAAGGACAGGGGTCAGACCCAGTACTTC	CASRKDRGQTQYF
16	TRBV7-8	many	TRBD1	TRBJ2-7	TGTGCCAGCAGCACCACAGGGGGGACAGGGGTCTACGAGCAGTACTTC	CASSTTGGTGVYEQYF